This TCR beta chain was found in a study of T cell changes during pregnancy in multiple sclerosis. CDR3 size: 13 residues. Clones were read by immunoSEQ multiplex PCR, and TCRdb kept only the in-frame ones, dropping some. The sample contains about 45,000 clones, around 93% of which appear only once. Specimen: CD4+ T cells from peripheral blood mononuclear cells, collected in the third trimester of pregnancy. This clonotype was obtained from a female donor with multiple sclerosis, enrolled in a pregnancy study. This chain uses TRBV21-1 with TRBJ2-1; the table assigns TRBD1, which was not confirmed against the DNA. TRBV21-1 is reported as a pseudogene. CDR3: CASRDRELKEQFF. The CDR3 DNA sequence: TGTGCCTCCCGGGACAGGGAATTAAAGGAGCAGTTCTTC.